These T cell receptor beta chains were read from a single sample in a study of sequential checkpoint blockade in melanoma. Only in-frame clones appear in the TCRdb table, and some are missing; sequencing was by immunoSEQ multiplex PCR. The sample shows around 4,300 clones, 20% to 25% of them seen only once. Sequenced here: tumor tissue (inferred from file names), sampled from a patient given nivolumab and ipilimumab in sequence. The receptors come from a human donor with melanoma. CDR3s include the opening cysteine and the closing phenylalanine or tryptophan. The order of the fields is V gene, J gene, D gene, clone size, CDR3 DNA, CDR3 protein. A D gene is named only where the DNA matches it firmly. The listing skips clone size in some rows; elsewhere it reads once, few, many or a size class.

v_gene: TRBV6-8
j_gene: TRBJ1-4
d_gene: .
abundance: medium-sized
CDR3nt: TGTGCCAGCAGTTACGACGGGATCGGAAATGAAAAACTGTTTTTT
CDR3aa: CASSYDGIGNEKLFF

v_gene: TRBV11-3
j_gene: TRBJ1-4
d_gene: .
abundance: medium-sized
CDR3nt: TGTGCCAGCAGCTTGGATCTGGGGAGGAATGAAAAACTGTTTTTT
CDR3aa: CASSLDLGRNEKLFF

v_gene: TRBV6-8
j_gene: TRBJ2-5
d_gene: TRBD2
abundance: few
CDR3nt: TGTGCCAGCAGTTACGGGACTAGCGGGGGGAAGACCCAGTACTTC
CDR3aa: CASSYGTSGGKTQYF

v_gene: TRBV11-3
j_gene: TRBJ1-6
d_gene: .
abundance: medium-sized
CDR3nt: TGTGCCAGCAGCTTACACAGGAGGAGTTCACCCCTCCACTTT
CDR3aa: CASSLHRRSSPLHF

v_gene: TRBV6-8
j_gene: TRBJ1-6
d_gene: TRBD1
abundance: few
CDR3nt: TGTGCCAGCAGCGGGACAGGGGAGACTTCACCCCTCCACTTT
CDR3aa: CASSGTGETSPLHF

v_gene: TRBV4-1
j_gene: TRBJ2-7
d_gene: .
abundance: many
CDR3nt: TGCGCCAGCAGCCAAGATATCCTCCCTAGAGCTGGTTACGAGCAGTACTTC
CDR3aa: CASSQDILPRAGYEQYF

v_gene: TRBV11-3
j_gene: TRBJ1-6
d_gene: .
abundance: medium-sized
CDR3nt: TGTGCCAGCAGCTTGAGAGGGGCAGGGCTGGATTCACCCCTCCACTTT
CDR3aa: CASSLRGAGLDSPLHF

v_gene: TRBV18
j_gene: TRBJ2-7
d_gene: TRBD1
abundance: .
CDR3nt: TGTGCCAGCTCACTAGGACAGGGCCCCTCCTACGAGCAGTACTTC
CDR3aa: CASSLGQGPSYEQYF

v_gene: TRBV9
j_gene: TRBJ2-7
d_gene: TRBD2
abundance: many
CDR3nt: TGTGCCAGCAGCGTAGACTCTAGCGGGGGTTCCTACGAGCAGTACTTC
CDR3aa: CASSVDSSGGSYEQYF

v_gene: TRBV19
j_gene: TRBJ2-7
d_gene: .
abundance: .
CDR3nt: TGTGCCAGTAGTCAGGGACCAGGATCGTCCTACGAGCAGTACTTC
CDR3aa: CASSQGPGSSYEQYF

v_gene: TRBV30
j_gene: TRBJ2-2
d_gene: .
abundance: .
CDR3nt: TGTGCCTGGACGGACTTCAACACCGGGGAGCTGTTTTTT
CDR3aa: CAWTDFNTGELFF

v_gene: TRBV19
j_gene: TRBJ1-6
d_gene: TRBD1
abundance: once
CDR3nt: TGTGCCAGTAGGAAAAGACAGGGCGCTAATTCACCCCTCCACTTT
CDR3aa: CASRKRQGANSPLHF

v_gene: TRBV11-3
j_gene: TRBJ1-4
d_gene: .
abundance: many
CDR3nt: TGTGCCAGCAGCTTCAAGCAGACTAATGAAAAACTGTTTTTT
CDR3aa: CASSFKQTNEKLFF

v_gene: TRBV18
j_gene: TRBJ2-1
d_gene: .
abundance: .
CDR3nt: TGTGCCAGCTCGATCTCGCGGAACAATGAGCAGTTCTTC
CDR3aa: CASSISRNNEQFF

v_gene: TRBV5-1
j_gene: TRBJ1-2
d_gene: .
abundance: .
CDR3nt: TGCGCCAGCAGCTTGGGGACCCCGGGGAACTATGGCTACACCTTC
CDR3aa: CASSLGTPGNYGYTF

v_gene: TRBV11-3
j_gene: TRBJ2-2
d_gene: .
abundance: many
CDR3nt: TGTGCCAGCAGCTCGCCGCTTGTTGGTCACACCGGGGAGCTGTTTTTT
CDR3aa: CASSSPLVGHTGELFF

v_gene: TRBV9
j_gene: TRBJ1-2
d_gene: .
abundance: few
CDR3nt: TGTGCCAGCAGCCCGAGTGGTGGGATCTATGGCTACACCTTC
CDR3aa: CASSPSGGIYGYTF

v_gene: TRBV11-3
j_gene: TRBJ1-4
d_gene: .
abundance: medium-sized
CDR3nt: TGTGCCAGCAGCTTAGGATCTGCAACTAATGAAAAACTGTTTTTT
CDR3aa: CASSLGSATNEKLFF

v_gene: TRBV28
j_gene: TRBJ2-7
d_gene: .
abundance: few
CDR3nt: TGTGCCAGCAGTTTTAGCGGATACTGGAACGAGCAGTACTTC
CDR3aa: CASSFSGYWNEQYF

v_gene: TRBV6-8
j_gene: TRBJ2-2
d_gene: .
abundance: .
CDR3nt: TGTGCCATCCGTTGGGGGGCCGGGGAGCTGTTTTTT
CDR3aa: CAIRWGAGELFF